This record concerns one T cell receptor beta chain sequence. The data are from a study of human T cells and chemical hapten exposure. In the study overall: The variation in per-sample TCR yields arose mainly from small differences in pooled library volumes.

As to time point: pre-sensitization, week 0. The treatment was: therapeutic diphenylcyclopropenone sensitization with weekly scalp DPC. TCRdb reanalysed the RACE reads using MiXCR and keeps one entry per CDR3 protein. This table has 250,000 or so distinct CDR3 sequences, 7.7% appearing once. The sequences come from whole blood, collected in connection with sensitization to the hapten diphenylcyclopropenone (DPC). This TCR came from a man younger than 35 with alopecia areata. Some clones in this sample may be carry-over from other donors' samples.

Here the CDR3 DNA reads TGTGCCAGCAGGCGCTTAGGAGAGCGGACTGAAGCTTTCTTT. Residues: CASRRLGERTEAFF. The J gene is TRBJ1-1, the V gene TRBV11-2; D remains ambiguous. Germline V gene data show CDR1 as SGHAT and CDR2 as FQNNGV. Trimming pared 6 bases from V and 5 bases from J, leaving 16 bases between. The CDR3 consists of 14 residues.